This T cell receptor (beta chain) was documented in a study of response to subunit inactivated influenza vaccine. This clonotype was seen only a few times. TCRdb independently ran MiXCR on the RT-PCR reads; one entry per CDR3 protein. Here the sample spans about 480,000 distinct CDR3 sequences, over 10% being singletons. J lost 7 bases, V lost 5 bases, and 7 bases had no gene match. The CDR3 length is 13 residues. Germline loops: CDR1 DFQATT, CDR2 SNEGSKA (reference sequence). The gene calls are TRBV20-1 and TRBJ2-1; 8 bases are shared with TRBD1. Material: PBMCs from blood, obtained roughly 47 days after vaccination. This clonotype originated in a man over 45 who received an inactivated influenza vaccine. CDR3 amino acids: CSAPWTGHNEQFF. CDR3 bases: TGCAGTGCTCCGTGGACAGGGCATAATGAGCAGTTCTTC.